What follows are 10 T cell receptor beta chains derived from one specimen sequenced in a study of blood T cell repertoires in COVID-19. Method: immunoSEQ multiplex PCR; TCRdb's copy keeps in-frame clones and lacks some. The sample shows 250,000 to 350,000 clones, approximately 88% of them seen only once. The sample taken for sequencing was PBMCs or T cells enriched from blood (not recorded which). These receptors were taken from a woman in her 30s who had recovered from COVID-19.

The CDR3 coding sequence is TGTGCCAGCACTAAGAAGAGCGGGGAGTACAATGAGCAGTTCTTC. Amino acids: CASTKKSGEYNEQFF. The chain couples TRBV7-9 to TRBJ2-1, with 7 bases aligning to TRBD2. The germline V gene encodes CDR1 SEHNR and CDR2 FQNEAQ (reference sequence). The CDR3 has 15 amino acids. Trimming took 7 bases from V and 4 from J; bases not matched to a gene: 10. The full variable domain, completed using reference TRBV7-9 and TRBJ2-1, is DTGVSQNPRHKITKRGQNVTFRCDPISEHNRLYWYRQTLGQGPEFLTYFQNEAQLEKSRLLSDRFSAERPKGSFSTLEIQRTEQGDSAMYLCASTKKSGEYNEQFFGPGTRLTVL.

The chain joins TRBV5-8 to TRBJ2-3, with D maybe TRBD2 (5 bases). CDR3 length: 17 residues. Germline V lookup: CDR1 SGHTS, CDR2 YDEGEE. V was clipped by 3 bases and J by 0 bases, with 17 bases between them. CDR3 DNA: TGTGCCAGCAGCTCCCCCCGAGGGCCAGATAGCACAGATACGCAGTATTTT. Protein product: CASSSPRGPDSTDTQYF. The variable domain in full, completed from reference TRBV5-8 and TRBJ2-3, reads EAGVTQSPTHLIKTRGQQATLRCSPISGHTSVYWYQQALGLGLQFLLWYDEGEERNRGNFPPRFSGRQFPNYSSELNVNALELEDSALYLCASSSPRGPDSTDTQYFGPGTRLTVL.

The genes are TRBV3-1 (or the pseudogene TRBV3-2) and TRBJ1-1, with D perhaps TRBD1 (5 bases). Trimming took 4 bases from V and 4 from J, leaving 7 bases between them. This CDR3 spans 12 amino acids. From germline, CDR1 is LGHDT and CDR2 YNNKEL (reference sequence). CDR3 nucleotides: TGTGCCAGCAGCCCCCAGGGCACTGAAGCTTTCTTT. Protein product: CASSPQGTEAFF.

This clone was seen a single time. The V and J genes are TRBV4-2 and TRBJ2-7; D is perhaps TRBD1 (5 bases). Germline V lookup: CDR1 LGHNA, CDR2 YNFKEQ. The length of the CDR3 is 13 residues. Trimming removed 3 bases from V and 0 bases from J, with 6 bases in between. CDR3 in DNA: TGTGCCAGCAGCCAGACAGACTCCTACGAGCAGTACTTC. Translating gives CASSQTDSYEQYF.

V and J are TRBV28 and TRBJ1-5, with a tentative D call TRBD1 (6 bases). V was clipped by 8 bases and J by 6 bases, with 17 bases between them. The germline V gene has CDR1 MDHEN and CDR2 SYDVKM. The CDR3 runs 14 residues. CDR3: CASSGRGRGQPQHF. As DNA, the CDR3 is TGTGCCAGCTCAGGGCGGGGGCGCGGTCAGCCCCAGCATTTT.

J is TRBJ1-2 and V is TRBV4-3; TRBD1 agrees at 7 bases. Germline CDR1 is LGHNA and CDR2 is YSLEER. The CDR3 spans 15 residues. V dropped 0 bases and J dropped 8; count of bases not matched to a gene: 9. CDR3 in DNA: TGCGCCAGCAGCCAAGAGAGGGGGCTAGCGGGGGGCTACACCTTC. Translating it yields CASSQERGLAGGYTF.

The V call is TRBV5-5, the J call TRBJ2-1; D possibly corresponds to TRBD2 (6 bases). Trimming stripped 4 bases from V and 2 bases from J, with 22 bases between. From germline, CDR1 is SGHKS and CDR2 YYEKEE (reference sequence). CDR3 length: 18 residues. In nucleotides, the CDR3 is TGTGCCAGCAGCCTGGGCGACGGGGGACTTTCCCCCTACAATGAGCAGTTCTTC. Translated, it gives CASSLGDGGLSPYNEQFF.

This clone has just one count. The chain employs TRBV4-3 and TRBJ2-3, with D possibly TRBD2 on 6 matching bases. This CDR3 region has 14 residues. Germline lookup yields CDR1 LGHNA and CDR2 YSLEER. Trimming cost V 4 bases and J 6 bases, with 14 bases left between them. DNA of the CDR3: TGCGCCAGCAGCCTCCGGGACTGGGGCGATACGCAGTATTTT. Amino acids: CASSLRDWGDTQYF.

This chain connects TRBV7-9 to TRBJ2-2; maybe TRBD1 (6 bases). The CDR3 consists of 12 residues. In germline, CDR1 is SEHNR, CDR2 FQNEAQ (reference sequence). V was cut by 6 bases and J by 7 bases, with 9 bases left in between. The CDR3 reads CASRSGDGELFF. Written as DNA, the CDR3 is TGTGCCAGCAGGTCAGGGGACGGGGAGCTGTTTTTT.

This clone was counted a single time. The chain recombines TRBV9 with TRBJ2-1; 10 nucleotides match TRBD2. The V gene's germline CDR1 is SGDLS and CDR2 YYNGEE. V trimming: 0 bases; J trimming: 5 bases; junction bases outside the gene matches: 20. The CDR3 covers 21 residues. CDR3 nucleotide sequence: TGTGCCAGCAGCGTAGCTACGTGGATAGCGGGGGGCCGACCGCCCGACAATGAGCAGTTCTTC. This codes for CASSVATWIAGGRPPDNEQFF.